The 18 T cell receptor beta chains reported below all come from one sample, sequenced in a study of cytomegalovirus exposure and HLA in healthy donors. It was with 60 Vbeta and 13 Jbeta primers that the PCR ran. Clones were read by immunoSEQ multiplex PCR, and TCRdb kept only the in-frame ones, dropping some. Here the sample spans about 140,000 clones, roughly 78% being singletons. The specimen was PBMCs. Source of these receptors: a female donor in good health and CMV-seronegative.

The chain joins TRBV29-1 to TRBJ1-2; D perhaps matches TRBD1 (6 bases). The CDR3 totals 15 residues. The V end lost 3 bases, the J end lost 5 bases, and 19 bases lay between the germline ends. CDR1 SQVTM and CDR2 ANQGSEA come from the germline V gene. The CDR3 nucleotides read TGCAGCGTTGATTTCTTACGCGGACAGCCGTATGGCTACACCTTC. The encoded protein is CSVDFLRGQPYGYTF.

The chain is built from TRBV7-2 and TRBJ2-3, with 8 bases identical to TRBD1. Germline V lookup: CDR1 SGHTA, CDR2 FQGNSA. The CDR3 spans 14 residues. Germline trimming cut 1 base from V and 6 bases from J; bases unmatched to any gene: 3. CDR3 bases: TGTGCCAGCAGCTTAGGGACAGGGACTGATACGCAGTATTTT. Amino acids: CASSLGTGTDTQYF.

The chain recombines TRBV28 with TRBJ1-2; no firm D call. The CDR3 spans 13 residues. Per germline, CDR1 MDHEN and CDR2 SYDVKM. Trimming left V 6 bases short and J 0 bases short, with 8 bases between. CDR3 loop: CASRAGTNYGYTF. The DNA for the CDR3 is TGTGCCAGCAGAGCCGGGACTAACTATGGCTACACCTTC.

This sequence joins TRBV29-1 and TRBJ2-1; a possible D gene is TRBD2 (5 bases). The germline CDR1 and CDR2 sequences are SQVTM and ANQGSEA. V lost 2 bases and J 10 bases, leaving 15 bases between the germline ends. This CDR3 has 13 amino acids. The DNA for the CDR3 is TGCAGCGTTGAAATGAATGAAGCGGAGGAGCAGTTCTTC. Encoded protein: CSVEMNEAEEQFF.

This clone was found a few times. The chain uses TRBV5-1 and TRBJ1-1; TRBD1 aligns across 9 bases. This CDR3 region has 15 residues. Trimming cost V 3 bases and J 0 bases; bases outside gene matches: 3. Germline V lookup: CDR1 SGHRS, CDR2 YFSETQ. The CDR3 nucleotides read TGCGCCAGCAGCTCGGGACAGGGTATGAACACTGAAGCTTTCTTT. It codes for CASSSGQGMNTEAFF.

The V gene is TRBV6-1, the J gene TRBJ2-1; 7 positions match TRBD1. Germline V lookup: CDR1 MNHNS, CDR2 SASEGT. Trimming cost V 6 bases and J 3 bases; bases outside gene matches: 5. The CDR3 is 14 amino acids. CDR3 in amino acids: CASRDRRNYNEQFF. CDR3 nucleotide sequence: TGTGCCAGCAGGGACAGGCGGAACTACAATGAGCAGTTCTTC.

The chain has TRBV5-8 and TRBJ2-3, with D possibly being TRBD1 (6 bases). V gave up 0 bases and J gave up 1 base, with 12 bases separating them. Germline values: CDR1 SGHTS, CDR2 YDEGEE. This CDR3 spans 16 amino acids. This CDR3 reads CASSLAGARRTDTQYF. CDR3 coding DNA: TGTGCCAGCAGCTTGGCAGGGGCACGCCGCACAGATACGCAGTATTTT. Variable domain in full (rest from reference TRBV5-8 and TRBJ2-3): EAGVTQSPTHLIKTRGQQATLRCSPISGHTSVYWYQQALGLGLQFLLWYDEGEERNRGNFPPRFSGRQFPNYSSELNVNALELEDSALYLCASSLAGARRTDTQYFGPGTRLTVL.

The V gene is TRBV9, the J gene TRBJ1-1, with no clear D. Trimming shortened V by 0 bases and J by 12 bases, and 15 bases separated the two germline ends. The CDR3 has 13 amino acids. Germline V CDR1 and CDR2: SGDLS, YYNGEE. CDR3 nucleotides: TGTGCCAGCAGCGTAGTTCCCGAAGGGAGAACTTTCTTT. It encodes CASSVVPEGRTFF.

V usage is TRBV18 and J usage is TRBJ2-1, with 7 positions matching TRBD2. V trimming: 3 bases; J trimming: 3 bases; junction bases outside the gene matches: 11. The CDR3 spans 17 residues. Germline CDR1 reads KGHSH; CDR2 reads LQKENI. The CDR3 loop reads CASSPTLAGVLYNEQFF. CDR3 nucleotide sequence: TGTGCCAGCTCACCTACCCTGGCGGGAGTGCTCTACAATGAGCAGTTCTTC.

Points on this clone: A read error may produce the germline difference seen at one junction end. The gene calls are TRBV18 and TRBJ1-2, with 7 nucleotides matching TRBD1. Germline V gives CDR1 KGHSH, CDR2 LQKENI. The CDR3 extends over 14 amino acids. CDR3 DNA sequence: TGTGCCAGCTCACCAATCCAGGGGGGCTATGGCAACACCTTC. It is translated as CASSPIQGGYGNTF.

The genes are TRBV19 and TRBJ2-2; no definite D call. Germline V gene lookup returns CDR1 LNHDA and CDR2 SQIVND (reference sequence). V lost 6 bases to trimming and J lost 3 bases, with 8 bases between them. The CDR3 has 13 residues. The CDR3 coding sequence is TGTGCCAGTAGGCGAGAGGACACCGGGGAGCTGTTTTTT. This sequence encodes CASRREDTGELFF.

The rearrangement uses TRBV21-1 and TRBJ2-5; the table's D call, TRBD2, was not checked against the DNA. TRBV21-1 is termed a pseudogene. This CDR3 region has 13 residues. The CDR3 reads CASRWQRGETQYF. The CDR3 region has the DNA TGTGCCAGCAGATGGCAACGGGGGGAGACCCAGTACTTC.

The rearrangement joins TRBV27 to TRBJ2-7; 7 bases line up with TRBD1. The CDR3 loop spans 14 amino acids. V was clipped by 5 bases and J by 5 bases; unmatched bases: 9. Germline assignment: CDR1 MNHEY and CDR2 SMNVEV (reference sequence). The CDR3 loop is CASSPYRDSDEQYF. CDR3 DNA sequence: TGTGCCAGCAGTCCTTACAGGGACAGCGACGAGCAGTACTTC.

This clone was detected once. The chain is built from TRBV5-8 and TRBJ1-1; 9 nucleotides match TRBD1. Germline trimming cut 5 bases from V and 7 bases from J; bases unmatched to any gene: 9. Germline V gene data show CDR1 as SGHTS and CDR2 as YDEGEE. This CDR3 has 14 residues. This chain's CDR3 is CASRTGTGRREAFF. CDR3 DNA sequence: TGTGCCAGCAGAACCGGGACAGGGAGGCGTGAAGCTTTCTTT.

The V gene is TRBV7-9, the J gene TRBJ2-1; TRBD1 agrees at 7 bases. V lost 4 bases to trimming and J lost 1 base; unmatched junction nucleotides: 7. CDR3 length: 16 amino acids. Per the germline V gene, CDR1 is SEHNR and CDR2 is FQNEAQ (reference sequence). The CDR3 reads CASSSLKGASYNEQFF. The CDR3 DNA is TGTGCCAGCAGCTCCCTTAAGGGGGCGTCCTACAATGAGCAGTTCTTC.

This rearrangement joins TRBV27 to TRBJ2-7, with 10 positions matching TRBD2. There are 13 residues in the CDR3. Germline loops: CDR1 MNHEY, CDR2 SMNVEV (reference sequence). The V and J ends lost 8 bases and 3 bases, in that order; junction bases with no gene match: 4. The chain's CDR3 is CASGPSGSYEQYF. The DNA of the CDR3 is TGTGCCAGCGGGCCTAGCGGGAGCTACGAGCAGTACTTC.

The chain recombines TRBV30 with TRBJ2-2; 7 bases agree with TRBD2. After removal of 0 bases from V and 6 bases from J, the junction contained 10 bases not matched to a gene. The germline gives CDR1 GTSNPN, CDR2 SVGIG (reference sequence). There are 16 residues in the CDR3. The CDR3 sequence is CAWSVGGRGFAGELFF. DNA of the CDR3: TGTGCCTGGAGTGTAGGCGGGAGAGGATTCGCCGGGGAGCTGTTTTTT.

The chain carries TRBV6-1 and TRBJ2-2; a weak D match, TRBD2 (6 bases). Germline CDR1 and CDR2: MNHNS and SASEGT. CDR3 length: 14 residues. V gave up 10 bases and J gave up 1 base, with 13 bases separating them. The CDR3 region is CATLGLLNTGELFF. CDR3 nucleotide sequence: TGTGCCACCCTGGGACTTTTGAACACCGGGGAGCTGTTTTTT.